The sequence of this T cell receptor beta chain was determined in a study of early T cells in non-severe SARS-CoV-2 infection. For the study at large: Unpaired chains resulted from sequencing bulk RNA of unsorted whole blood. The study's findings and limits: Matching with VDJdb favored anti-spike CD8 responses (missing private and CD4 specificities).

This CDR3 has 13 residues. Trimming pared 1 base from V and 11 bases from J, leaving 9 bases between. Germline CDR1 and CDR2: MGHDK and SYGVNS. Unique molecular identifier tags were affixed to discrete cDNA molecules. TCRdb analysed the 5' RACE reads with MiXCR anew, one entry per CDR3 protein. The sample includes around 33,000 distinct CDR3 sequences, around 5.6% of them seen just once. This clonotype has a count of ten or more. Its specificity is unknown. This TCR was sampled from an adult who was a healthcare worker with PCR-confirmed SARS-CoV-2 infection or an uninfected control (not recorded which). This chain uses TRBV25-1 with TRBJ1-6; no clear D. Sequenced: whole blood. The CDR3 spells CASSEWSGTPLHF. The CDR3 DNA follows: TGTGCCAGCAGTGAATGGAGCGGGACACCCCTCCACTTT.